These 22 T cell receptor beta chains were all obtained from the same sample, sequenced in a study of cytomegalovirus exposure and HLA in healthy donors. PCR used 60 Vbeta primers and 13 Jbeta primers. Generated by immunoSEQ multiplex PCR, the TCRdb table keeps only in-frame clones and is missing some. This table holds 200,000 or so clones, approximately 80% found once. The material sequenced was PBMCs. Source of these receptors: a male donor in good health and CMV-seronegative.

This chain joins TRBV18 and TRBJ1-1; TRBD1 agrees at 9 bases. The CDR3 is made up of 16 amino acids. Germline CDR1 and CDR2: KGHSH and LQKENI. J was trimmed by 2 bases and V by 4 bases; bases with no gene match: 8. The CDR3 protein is CASSQGTGSINTEAFF. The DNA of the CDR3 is TGTGCCAGCTCACAAGGGACAGGGTCAATCAACACTGAAGCTTTCTTT.

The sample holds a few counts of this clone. The CDR3 DNA follows: TGTGCCAGCAGGGACCCGGGACAGGGGGCAACCGGGGAGCTGTTTTTT. This sequence encodes CASRDPGQGATGELFF. V usage is TRBV9 and J usage is TRBJ2-2, with 12 bases aligning to TRBD1. V lost 5 bases to trimming and J lost 5 bases; unmatched junction nucleotides: 7. CDR1 and CDR2 (germline): SGDLS, YYNGEE. This CDR3 has 16 amino acids.

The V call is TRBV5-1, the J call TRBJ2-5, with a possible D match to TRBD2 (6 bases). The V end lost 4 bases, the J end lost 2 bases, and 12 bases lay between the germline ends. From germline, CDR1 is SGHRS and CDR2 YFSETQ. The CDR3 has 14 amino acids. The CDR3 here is CASSLGREQETQYF. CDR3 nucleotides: TGCGCCAGCAGCCTGGGACGGGAGCAAGAGACCCAGTACTTC.

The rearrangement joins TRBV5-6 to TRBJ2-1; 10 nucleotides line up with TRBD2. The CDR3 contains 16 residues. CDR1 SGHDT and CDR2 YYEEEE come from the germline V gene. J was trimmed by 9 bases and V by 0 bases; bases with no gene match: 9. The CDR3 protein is CASSLAGQVAGGEQFF. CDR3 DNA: TGTGCCAGCAGCTTGGCCGGGCAGGTAGCGGGAGGTGAGCAGTTCTTC.

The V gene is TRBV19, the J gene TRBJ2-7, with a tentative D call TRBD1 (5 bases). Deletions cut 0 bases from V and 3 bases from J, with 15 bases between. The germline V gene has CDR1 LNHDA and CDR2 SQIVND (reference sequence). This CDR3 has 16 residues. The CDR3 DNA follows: TGTGCCAGTAGTATAGATCTAGGGGTAAAGGTCTACGAGCAGTACTTC. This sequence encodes CASSIDLGVKVYEQYF.

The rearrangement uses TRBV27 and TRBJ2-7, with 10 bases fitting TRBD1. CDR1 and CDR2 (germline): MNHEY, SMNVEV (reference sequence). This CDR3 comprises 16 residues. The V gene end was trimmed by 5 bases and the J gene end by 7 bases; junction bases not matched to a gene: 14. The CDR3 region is CASSPTPDRGGEEQYF. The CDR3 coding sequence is TGTGCCAGCAGTCCGACCCCGGACAGGGGGGGAGAGGAGCAGTACTTC.

In nucleotides, the CDR3 is TGTGCCAGCAGAGGACTAGCGGGAGGAGGAGTAGGAGATACGCAGTATTTT. Protein: CASRGLAGGGVGDTQYF. V gene TRBV7-9 combines with J gene TRBJ2-3; 14 bases agree with TRBD2. Trimming took 6 bases from V and 5 from J; bases not matched to a gene: 10. This CDR3 is built from 17 residues. Germline V gives CDR1 SEHNR, CDR2 FQNEAQ (reference sequence).

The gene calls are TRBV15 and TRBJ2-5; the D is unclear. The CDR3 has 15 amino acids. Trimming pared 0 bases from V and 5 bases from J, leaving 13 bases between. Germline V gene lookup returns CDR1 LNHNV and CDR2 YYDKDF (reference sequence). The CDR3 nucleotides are TGTGCCACCAGCAGAGATATTGGAGAGAGGGAGACCCAGTACTTC. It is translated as CATSRDIGERETQYF.

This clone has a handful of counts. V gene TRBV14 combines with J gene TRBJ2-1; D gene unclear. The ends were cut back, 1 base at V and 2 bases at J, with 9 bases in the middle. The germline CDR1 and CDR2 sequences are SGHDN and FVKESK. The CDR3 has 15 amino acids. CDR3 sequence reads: CASSQVVAAYNEQFF. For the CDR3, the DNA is TGTGCCAGCAGCCAAGTCGTAGCCGCCTACAATGAGCAGTTCTTC. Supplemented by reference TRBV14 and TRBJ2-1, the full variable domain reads EAGVTQFPSHSVIEKGQTVTLRCDPISGHDNLYWYRRVMGKEIKFLLHFVKESKQDESGMPNNRFLAERTGGTYSTLKVQPAELEDSGVYFCASSQVVAAYNEQFFGPGTRLTVL.

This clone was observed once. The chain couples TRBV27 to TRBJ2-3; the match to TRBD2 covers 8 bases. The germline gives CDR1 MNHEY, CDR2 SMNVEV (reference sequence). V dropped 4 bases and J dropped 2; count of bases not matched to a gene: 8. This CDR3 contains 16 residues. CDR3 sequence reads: CASSSLTSAYTDTQYF. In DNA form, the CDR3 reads TGTGCCAGCAGTTCCTTGACTAGCGCTTACACAGATACGCAGTATTTT.

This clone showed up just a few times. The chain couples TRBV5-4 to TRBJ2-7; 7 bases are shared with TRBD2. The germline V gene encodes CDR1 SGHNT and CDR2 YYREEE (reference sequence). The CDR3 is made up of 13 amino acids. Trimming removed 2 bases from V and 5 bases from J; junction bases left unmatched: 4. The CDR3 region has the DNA TGTGCCAGCAGCTTCACTAGCGTTGACGAGCAGTACTTC. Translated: CASSFTSVDEQYF.

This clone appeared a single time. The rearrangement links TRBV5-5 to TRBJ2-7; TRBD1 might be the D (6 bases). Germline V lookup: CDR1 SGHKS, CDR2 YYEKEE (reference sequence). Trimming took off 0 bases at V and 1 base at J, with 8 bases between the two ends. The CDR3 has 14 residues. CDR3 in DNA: TGTGCCAGCAGCTTGGGACAGGCTTCCTACGAGCAGTACTTC. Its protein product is CASSLGQASYEQYF.

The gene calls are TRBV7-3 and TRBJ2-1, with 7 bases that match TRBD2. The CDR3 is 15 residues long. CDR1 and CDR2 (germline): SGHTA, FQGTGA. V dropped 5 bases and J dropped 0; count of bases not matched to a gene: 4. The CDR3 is CASSIGGSSYNEQFF. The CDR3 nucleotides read TGTGCCAGCAGCATCGGGGGGAGCTCCTACAATGAGCAGTTCTTC.

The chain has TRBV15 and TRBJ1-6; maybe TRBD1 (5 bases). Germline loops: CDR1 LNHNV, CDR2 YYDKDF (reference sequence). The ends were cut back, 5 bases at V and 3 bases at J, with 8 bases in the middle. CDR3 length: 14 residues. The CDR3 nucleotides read TGTGCCACCAGCCGGGACTACTATAATTCACCCCTCCACTTT. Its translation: CATSRDYYNSPLHF.

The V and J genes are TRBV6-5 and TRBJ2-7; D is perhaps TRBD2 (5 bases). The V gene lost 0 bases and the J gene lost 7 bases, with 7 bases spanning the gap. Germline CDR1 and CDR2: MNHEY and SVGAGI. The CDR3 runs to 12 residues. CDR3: CASSYSTGEQYF. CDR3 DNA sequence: TGTGCCAGCAGTTACTCGACGGGAGAGCAGTACTTC.

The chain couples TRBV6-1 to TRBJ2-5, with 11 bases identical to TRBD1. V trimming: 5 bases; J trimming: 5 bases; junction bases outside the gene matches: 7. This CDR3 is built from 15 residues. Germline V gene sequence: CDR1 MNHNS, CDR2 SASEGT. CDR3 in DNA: TGTGCCAGCAGTCGGACAGGGGGCTTCGGGGAGACCCAGTACTTC. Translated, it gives CASSRTGGFGETQYF.

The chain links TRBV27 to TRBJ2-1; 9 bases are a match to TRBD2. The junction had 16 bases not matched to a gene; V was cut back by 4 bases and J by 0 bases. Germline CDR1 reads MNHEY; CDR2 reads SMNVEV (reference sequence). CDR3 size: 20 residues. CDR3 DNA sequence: TGTGCCAGCAGTTCGCCAGCTAGCGGGAAAGGGCCCCGCTCCTACAATGAGCAGTTCTTC. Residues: CASSSPASGKGPRSYNEQFF.

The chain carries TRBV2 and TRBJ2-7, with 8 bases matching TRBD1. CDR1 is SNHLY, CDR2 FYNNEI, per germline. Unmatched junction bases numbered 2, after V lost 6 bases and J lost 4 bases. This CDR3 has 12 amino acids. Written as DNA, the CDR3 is TGTGCCAGCAGGGGGACAGGTTACGAGCAGTACTTC. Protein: CASRGTGYEQYF.

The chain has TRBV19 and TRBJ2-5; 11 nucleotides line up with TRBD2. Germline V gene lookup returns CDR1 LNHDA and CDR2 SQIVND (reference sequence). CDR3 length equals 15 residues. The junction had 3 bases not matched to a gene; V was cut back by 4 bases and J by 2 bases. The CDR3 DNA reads TGTGCCAGTAGTACCGGACTAGCGGGTCAAGAGACCCAGTACTTC. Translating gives CASSTGLAGQETQYF.

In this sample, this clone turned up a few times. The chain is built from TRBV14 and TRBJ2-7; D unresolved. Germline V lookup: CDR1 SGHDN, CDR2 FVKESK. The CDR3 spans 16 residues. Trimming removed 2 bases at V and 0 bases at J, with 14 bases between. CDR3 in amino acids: CASSQLNGARSYEQYF. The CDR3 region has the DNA TGTGCCAGCAGCCAACTTAACGGAGCACGCTCCTACGAGCAGTACTTC.

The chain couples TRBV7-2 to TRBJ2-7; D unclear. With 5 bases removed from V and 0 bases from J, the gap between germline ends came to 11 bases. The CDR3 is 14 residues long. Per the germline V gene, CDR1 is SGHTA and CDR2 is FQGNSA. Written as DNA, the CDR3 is TGTGCCAGCAGCCCCTGGAGCAGCTCCTACGAGCAGTACTTC. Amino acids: CASSPWSSSYEQYF.

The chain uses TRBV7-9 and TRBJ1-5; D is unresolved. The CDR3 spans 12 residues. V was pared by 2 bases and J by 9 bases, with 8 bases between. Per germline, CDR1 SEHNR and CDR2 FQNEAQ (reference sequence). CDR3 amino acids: CASSLIGGPQHF. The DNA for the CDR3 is TGTGCCAGCAGCTTAATCGGCGGGCCCCAGCATTTT.